The 16 T cell receptor beta chains listed next were all sequenced from one sample in a study of shared clonotypes between healthy human individuals. Repertoires were generated with immunoSEQ multiplex PCR, while TCRdb's copy carries only in-frame clones and drops some. The profile shows some 2,500,000 clones, 80% to 95% of them singletons. Input material: naive CD4+ T cells from PBMCs. Subset defined: CD45RA+ positively selected. All receptors derive from a man younger than 30 in good health. Some clones in this sample may be carry-over from other donors' samples.

A few counts support this clone. V is TRBV5-4 and J is TRBJ1-4; D is ambiguous. Germline CDR1 and CDR2: SGHNT and YYREEE (reference sequence). The CDR3 runs 11 residues. The V gene lost 3 bases and the J gene lost 7 bases, with 4 bases spanning the gap. CDR3 sequence reads: CASSSGEKLFF. The CDR3 DNA reads TGTGCCAGCAGCTCCGGTGAAAAACTGTTTTTT.

The rearrangement uses TRBV6-5 and TRBJ2-5; tentatively, D is TRBD1 (6 bases). This CDR3 is 14 amino acids long. The germline V and J ends were trimmed by 7 bases and 5 bases, with 17 bases remaining between them. The germline V gene has CDR1 MNHEY and CDR2 SVGAGI. The CDR3 region is CASKDPGDGETQYF. The DNA of the CDR3 is TGTGCCAGCAAGGACCCAGGGGATGGGGAGACCCAGTACTTC.

The chain couples TRBV28 to TRBJ1-4, with 9 bases matching TRBD1. The CDR3 covers 15 residues. J lost 4 bases, V lost 10 bases, and 10 bases had no gene match. CDR1 is MDHEN and CDR2 is SYDVKM in the germline V gene. CDR3 sequence (DNA): TGTGCCACCCGAGGGACAGGGATTAATAATGAAAAACTGTTTTTT. Translation gives CATRGTGINNEKLFF.

The V and J genes are TRBV7-9 and TRBJ1-1; D uncertain. V lost 9 bases to trimming and J lost 1 base, with 9 bases between them. CDR3 length equals 12 residues. The V gene's germline CDR1 is SEHNR and CDR2 FQNEAQ (reference sequence). CDR3 in amino acids: CASGLGNTEAFF. The CDR3 DNA reads as TGTGCCAGTGGACTGGGGAACACTGAAGCTTTCTTT.

This rearrangement joins TRBV19 to TRBJ2-3, with D hard to call. V lost 5 bases and J 4 bases, leaving 10 bases between the germline ends. Per germline, CDR1 LNHDA and CDR2 SQIVND (reference sequence). The CDR3 is 13 amino acids. The CDR3 coding sequence is TGTGCCAGTAGTCGGTTTGTGGCAGATACGCAGTATTTT. Encoded protein: CASSRFVADTQYF. The variable domain in full, completed from reference TRBV19 and TRBJ2-3, reads DGGITQSPKYLFRKEGQNVTLSCEQNLNHDAMYWYRQDPGQGLRLIYYSQIVNDFQKGDIAEGYSVSREKKESFPLTVTSAQKNPTAFYLCASSRFVADTQYFGPGTRLTVL.

CDR3 sequence reads: CSVEDPLAGVNEQYF. The CDR3 DNA reads TGCAGCGTTGAAGATCCCCTAGCGGGAGTGAACGAGCAGTACTTC. This chain links TRBV29-1 with TRBJ2-7; TRBD2 agrees at 10 bases. CDR3 length: 15 amino acids. V shed 0 bases and J 5 bases; nucleotides not matched to a gene: 7. Germline lookup yields CDR1 SQVTM and CDR2 ANQGSEA.

V and J are TRBV20-1 and TRBJ2-1, with D possibly matching TRBD2 (5 bases). The CDR3 sequence is 11 residues long. CDR1 and CDR2 from the germline V gene are DFQATT and SNEGSKA (reference sequence). The CDR3 reads CSGGESPEQFF. In DNA, the CDR3 is TGCAGCGGAGGTGAGAGCCCTGAGCAGTTCTTC.

As to this clone: The same CDR3 arises from other DNA sequences in this sample as well. The rearrangement joins TRBV5-1 to TRBJ1-1; D ambiguous. Germline V lookup: CDR1 SGHRS, CDR2 YFSETQ. V dropped 4 bases and J dropped 5 bases, with 15 bases sitting between them. This CDR3 has 14 residues. CDR3: CASSNTGGSTEAFF. The CDR3 DNA is TGCGCCAGCAGCAATACGGGAGGGTCGACTGAAGCTTTCTTT.

The gene calls are TRBV4-1 and TRBJ2-3; D remains unclear. The germline V and J ends were trimmed by 1 base and 1 base, with 9 bases remaining between them. This CDR3 is built from 15 residues. Germline loops: CDR1 MGHRA, CDR2 YSYEKL. Here the CDR3 reads CASSQGYSGTDTQYF. The CDR3 nucleotides read TGCGCCAGCAGCCAAGGGTATTCAGGCACAGATACGCAGTATTTT.

This clone occurred once. The CDR3 here is CASSKSRGPLNEQFF. CDR3 nucleotides: TGTGCCAGCAGCAAAAGCAGGGGACCACTCAATGAGCAGTTCTTC. The gene calls are TRBV21-1 and TRBJ2-1; the table's TRBD1 call for D was not verified on the DNA. TRBV21-1 is assigned pseudogene status. This CDR3 has 15 residues.

As regards this clone: Other nucleotide sequences from this sample produce the same CDR3. V is TRBV7-3 and J is TRBJ2-2; 9 bases fit TRBD1. V gave up 4 bases and J gave up 2 bases; unmatched junction bases: 5. Germline V CDR1 and CDR2: SGHTA, FQGTGA. The CDR3 consists of 16 residues. The CDR3 DNA follows: TGTGCCAGCAGCTCCAGGACAGGGGCAAACACCGGGGAGCTGTTTTTT. Protein product: CASSSRTGANTGELFF.

The rearrangement uses TRBV11-2 and TRBJ1-2, with D perhaps TRBD1 (5 bases). Germline V gene lookup returns CDR1 SGHAT and CDR2 FQNNGV. CDR3 length equals 15 residues. Deletions cut 6 bases from V and 2 bases from J, with 16 bases between. The CDR3: CASRPVGRKNYGYTF. The CDR3 nucleotides are TGTGCCAGCAGGCCAGTGGGGCGGAAAAACTATGGCTACACCTTC.

The rearrangement links TRBV7-6 to TRBJ2-1; D may be TRBD1 (5 bases). V lost 1 base and J lost 1, with 8 bases in between. This CDR3 region has 15 residues. CDR1 and CDR2 from the germline V gene are SGHVS and FNYEAQ. The CDR3 nucleotides read TGTGCCAGCAGCTTAGTAGGGGATTCCTACAATGAGCAGTTCTTC. It is translated as CASSLVGDSYNEQFF.

V usage is TRBV27 and J usage is TRBJ2-7, with D maybe TRBD1 (6 bases). The V gene lost 3 bases and the J gene lost 2 bases, with 17 bases spanning the gap. CDR1 MNHEY and CDR2 SMNVEV come from the germline V gene (reference sequence). CDR3 length: 16 amino acids. The CDR3 DNA reads as TGTGCCAGCAGTTTGTACAGAGGGGGTCTTGCCTACGAGCAGTACTTC. This translates into CASSLYRGGLAYEQYF.

J is TRBJ2-7 and V is TRBV5-6; 15 bases align to TRBD2. In germline, CDR1 is SGHDT, CDR2 YYEEEE. Losses at the gene ends were 4 bases for V and 6 bases for J; bases not matched to a gene: 11. The CDR3 has 17 amino acids. The CDR3 DNA is TGTGCCAGCAGCCGAGGGACTAGCGGGAGGTGGAGCGGCGAGCAGTACTTC. Protein product: CASSRGTSGRWSGEQYF.

This clone was observed a handful of times. The chain joins TRBV28 to TRBJ1-5; unclear D gene. V dropped 3 bases and J dropped 6 bases, with 9 bases sitting between them. Germline CDR1 MDHEN, CDR2 SYDVKM. The CDR3 is 13 amino acids. The CDR3 sequence is CASSFSWVQPQHF. CDR3 in DNA: TGTGCCAGCAGTTTCTCGTGGGTTCAGCCCCAGCATTTT.